This TCR beta chain was retrieved from a study of T cells in Graves' hyperthyroidism and ophthalmopathy. The study's findings and limits: In the blood, most expanded thyroid clonotypes above 0.001 appeared as well.

Germline CDR1 is WNHNN and CDR2 is SYGVQD (reference sequence). V gave up 9 bases and J gave up 4 bases, with 25 bases separating them. The length of the CDR3 is 17 residues. TCR beta CDR3 regions were amplified from RNA transcripts. First-round RT-PCR with HTBI primers amplified the TCR CDR3 region. TCRdb re-analysed the multiplex PCR reads in MiXCR, keeping a single row per CDR3 protein. The data contain about 99,000 distinct CDR3 sequences, roughly 44% of them singletons. This clonotype was detected only once. Its target is unknown. V gene TRBV10-1 combines with J gene TRBJ1-5; weak D call: TRBD1 (6 bases). The source material was blood. This sequence was found in a man aged 35 to 55 with Graves' hyperthyroidism. The CDR3 sequence is CARSHRDTKPENQPQHF. CDR3 DNA: TGCGCCAGGAGTCACCGGGACACCAAACCCGAAAATCAGCCCCAGCATTTT.